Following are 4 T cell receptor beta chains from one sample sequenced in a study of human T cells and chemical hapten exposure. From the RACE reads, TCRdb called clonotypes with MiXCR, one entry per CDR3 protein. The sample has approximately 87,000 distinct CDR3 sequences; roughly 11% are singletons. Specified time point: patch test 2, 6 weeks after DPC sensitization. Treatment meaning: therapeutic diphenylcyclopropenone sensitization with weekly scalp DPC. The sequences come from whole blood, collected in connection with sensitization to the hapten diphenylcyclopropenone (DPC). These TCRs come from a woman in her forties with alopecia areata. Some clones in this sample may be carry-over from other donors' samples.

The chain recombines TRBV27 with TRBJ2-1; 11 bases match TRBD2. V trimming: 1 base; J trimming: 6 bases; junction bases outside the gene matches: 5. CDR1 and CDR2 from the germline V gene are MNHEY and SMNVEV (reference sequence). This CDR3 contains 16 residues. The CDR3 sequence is CASSLWVAGGVNEQFF. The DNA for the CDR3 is TGTGCCAGCAGTTTATGGGTAGCGGGAGGGGTCAATGAGCAGTTCTTC.

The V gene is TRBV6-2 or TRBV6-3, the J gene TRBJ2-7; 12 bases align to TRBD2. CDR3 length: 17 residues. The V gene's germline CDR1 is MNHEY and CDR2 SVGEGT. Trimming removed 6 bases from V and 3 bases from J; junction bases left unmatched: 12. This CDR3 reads CASSRYAGLAGRYEQYF. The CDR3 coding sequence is TGTGCCAGCAGCCGATATGCAGGACTAGCGGGGCGCTACGAGCAGTACTTC.

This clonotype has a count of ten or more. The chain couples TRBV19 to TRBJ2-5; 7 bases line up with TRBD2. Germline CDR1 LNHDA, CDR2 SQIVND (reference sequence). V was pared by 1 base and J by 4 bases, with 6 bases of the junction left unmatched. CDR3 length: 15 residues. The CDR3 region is CASSIGLGRAETQYF. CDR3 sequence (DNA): TGTGCCAGTAGTATAGGTCTGGGGAGGGCAGAGACCCAGTACTTC. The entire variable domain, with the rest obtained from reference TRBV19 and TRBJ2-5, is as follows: DGGITQSPKYLFRKEGQNVTLSCEQNLNHDAMYWYRQDPGQGLRLIYYSQIVNDFQKGDIAEGYSVSREKKESFPLTVTSAQKNPTAFYLCASSIGLGRAETQYFGPGTRLLVL.

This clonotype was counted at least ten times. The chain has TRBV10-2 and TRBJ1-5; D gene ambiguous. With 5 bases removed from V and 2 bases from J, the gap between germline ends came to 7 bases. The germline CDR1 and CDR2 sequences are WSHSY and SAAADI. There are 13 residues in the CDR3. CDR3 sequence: CASSPGRNQPQHF. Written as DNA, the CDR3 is TGCGCCAGCAGTCCAGGTCGCAATCAGCCCCAGCATTTT.